Described below is a single TCR beta chain sequence and its context. Its antigen remains unidentified. Trimming removed 3 bases from V and 8 bases from J, with 13 bases in between. The CDR3 extends over 14 amino acids. Germline V gene data show CDR1 as KGHSH and CDR2 as LQKENI. This sample is part of a study of T cells in localized non-small cell lung cancer. TCRdb keeps only in-frame clones here, not all; method: immunoSEQ multiplex PCR. The profile shows around 50,000 clones, roughly four fifths of them singletons. Study-level findings and limits: Maximal T cell clonality occurred in uninvolved adjacent lung, with tumor ranking below it. Adjacent lung had a median approximately 57 of the 100 largest tumor clones.

This specimen was peripheral blood, taken before any cancer treatment. The sequence came from a female donor of 60 years or more with stage II squamous cell lung carcinoma. The chain carries TRBV18 and TRBJ1-4; the D gene is possibly TRBD1 (5 bases). As DNA, the CDR3 is TGTGCCAGCTCACCTCAGGGTGGACGAGAAAAACTGTTTTTT. Its protein product is CASSPQGGREKLFF.